These 14 T cell receptor beta chains originate from one sample sequenced in a study of T cell responses to AZD1222 COVID-19 vaccine. Clones were read by immunoSEQ multiplex PCR, and TCRdb kept only the in-frame ones, dropping some. This table has approximately 190,000 clones, almost 95% appearing once. Sequencing used peripheral blood, obtained on day 0 of AZD1222 vaccination. Receptors were obtained from an adult in good health.

This chain uses TRBV19 with TRBJ1-1, with unresolved D. V was clipped by 5 bases and J by 1 base, with 11 bases between them. CDR1 LNHDA and CDR2 SQIVND come from the germline V gene (reference sequence). This CDR3 has 14 residues. The CDR3 DNA sequence: TGTGCCAGTAGTTCACTGACGAGGAACACTGAAGCTTTCTTT. Its translation is CASSSLTRNTEAFF.

This rearrangement joins TRBV27 to TRBJ2-7; 8 bases are a match to TRBD2. The CDR3 is made up of 14 amino acids. CDR1 and CDR2 from the germline V gene are MNHEY and SMNVEV (reference sequence). Losses at the gene ends were 7 bases for V and 6 bases for J; bases not matched to a gene: 11. CDR3 sequence reads: CASTTGTRSGEQYF. The CDR3 DNA reads as TGTGCCAGCACCACCGGGACTAGATCCGGCGAGCAGTACTTC.

V and J are TRBV3-1 (or the pseudogene TRBV3-2) and TRBJ1-6; D remains unclear. CDR3 size: 14 residues. Germline CDR1 and CDR2: LGHDT and YNNKEL (reference sequence). V lost 0 bases and J lost 7, with 7 bases in between. CDR3 nucleotides: TGTGCCAGCAGCCAAGAGCCCCGGAATTCACCCCTCCACTTT. This sequence encodes CASSQEPRNSPLHF.

The chain couples TRBV28 to TRBJ1-2; TRBD1 is a possible D gene (6 bases). The V and J ends lost 4 bases and 8 bases respectively, with 11 bases between them. The CDR3 loop spans 12 amino acids. CDR1 is MDHEN and CDR2 is SYDVKM in the germline V gene. The CDR3: CASSSPGVGYTF. The CDR3, as DNA: TGTGCCAGCAGTTCTCCAGGGGTAGGCTACACCTTC.

Here the CDR3 DNA reads TGTGCCAGCAGCTTGGGACAGTTCCGTGAGCAGTTCTTC. As protein: CASSLGQFREQFF. J is TRBJ2-1 and V is TRBV7-3; TRBD1 aligns across 7 bases. CDR3 size: 13 residues. V was clipped by 3 bases and J by 9 bases; unmatched bases: 5. CDR1 and CDR2 from the germline V gene are SGHTA and FQGTGA.

This chain connects TRBV28 to TRBJ1-1; D is unclear. Germline CDR1 MDHEN, CDR2 SYDVKM. Trimming pared 3 bases from V and 1 base from J, leaving 9 bases between. The CDR3 loop spans 14 amino acids. The CDR3 DNA reads as TGTGCCAGCAGTTTTCAGAGGGAGAACACTGAAGCTTTCTTT. Its translation: CASSFQRENTEAFF.

A note on this clone: The junction does not match germline at one end; this may be a read error. V gene TRBV7-7 combines with J gene TRBJ2-3; D is uncertain. The CDR3 extends over 13 amino acids. Germline lookup yields CDR1 SSHAT and CDR2 FNYEAQ (reference sequence). CDR3 in amino acids: CASSPTVTDTQYF. CDR3 coding DNA: TGTGCTAGCAGCCCTACGGTGACAGATACGCAGTATTTT.

This sequence joins TRBV7-2 and TRBJ2-3, with D possibly TRBD2 on 5 matching bases. The CDR3 sequence is 16 residues long. CDR1 SGHTA and CDR2 FQGNSA come from the germline V gene. Between the trimmed V and J ends, which lost 5 bases and 1 base, there was a span of 16 bases. CDR3 amino acids: CASSRPQTMGTDTQYF. In DNA form, the CDR3 reads TGTGCCAGCAGCCGTCCGCAGACTATGGGCACAGATACGCAGTATTTT.

The CDR3 nucleotides are TGTGCCAGCAGCTTAGAGGTTACAGACCCCAAAAACATTCAGTACTTC. This encodes CASSLEVTDPKNIQYF. The chain combines TRBV11-1 with TRBJ2-4; D is unclear. Per the germline V gene, CDR1 is SGHAT and CDR2 is FQDESV (reference sequence). This CDR3 comprises 16 residues. The V end was cut by 1 base, the J end by 2 bases, with 12 bases between.

The V call is TRBV7-8, the J call TRBJ2-7, with 7 positions matching TRBD1. V dropped 6 bases and J dropped 0; count of bases not matched to a gene: 8. The CDR3 sequence is 15 residues long. Germline V lookup: CDR1 SGHVS, CDR2 FQNEAQ. CDR3 in amino acids: CASREPGTASYEQYF. CDR3 nucleotide sequence: TGTGCCAGCAGAGAGCCCGGGACAGCCTCCTACGAGCAGTACTTC.

This chain joins TRBV19 and TRBJ2-7; TRBD2 matches at 11 bases. The CDR3 consists of 15 residues. Losses at the gene ends were 5 bases for V and 3 bases for J; bases not matched to a gene: 6. The germline gives CDR1 LNHDA, CDR2 SQIVND (reference sequence). For the CDR3, the DNA is TGTGCCAGTAGTGAACCGGGACTAGCGGACTACGAGCAGTACTTC. The encoded protein is CASSEPGLADYEQYF.

The chain links TRBV10-3 to TRBJ2-7; TRBD1 or TRBD2 may be the D gene (7 bases each). Trimming removed 4 bases from V and 4 bases from J, with 14 bases in between. This CDR3 is built from 14 residues. Looked up from germline, CDR1 is ENHRY and CDR2 is SYGVKD. CDR3 nucleotide sequence: TGTGCCATCAGTGGAGGGGGGGACAGATACGAGCAGTACTTC. This sequence encodes CAISGGGDRYEQYF.

V usage is TRBV5-4 and J usage is TRBJ2-7; 11 nucleotides agree with TRBD1. Germline CDR1 and CDR2: SGHNT and YYREEE (reference sequence). This CDR3 has 17 residues. The V and J ends lost 1 base and 2 bases, in that order; junction bases with no gene match: 8. CDR3 bases: TGTGCCAGCAGCTTGAAACCGCCGGGACAGGGGGCCTACGAGCAGTACTTC. This codes for CASSLKPPGQGAYEQYF.

About this clone: At one boundary the junction diverges from the germline segment, which might be a read error. This chain links TRBV27 with TRBJ2-7, with 10 nucleotides matching TRBD1. The germline V gene has CDR1 MNHEY and CDR2 SMNVEV (reference sequence). CDR3 length equals 17 residues. CDR3 nucleotides: TGTGCCAGCAGGTTATATACCGGGACAGGGGATTCCTACGAGCAGTACTTC. This translates into CASRLYTGTGDSYEQYF.